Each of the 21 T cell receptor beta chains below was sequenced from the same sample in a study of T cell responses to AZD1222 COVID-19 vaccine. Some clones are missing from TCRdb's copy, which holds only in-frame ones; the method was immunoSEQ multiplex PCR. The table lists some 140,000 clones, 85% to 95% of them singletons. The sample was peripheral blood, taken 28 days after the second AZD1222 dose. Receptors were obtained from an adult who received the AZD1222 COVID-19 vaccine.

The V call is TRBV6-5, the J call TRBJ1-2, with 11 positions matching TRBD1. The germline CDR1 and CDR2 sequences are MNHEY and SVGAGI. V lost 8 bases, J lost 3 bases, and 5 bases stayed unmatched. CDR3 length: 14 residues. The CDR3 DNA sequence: TGTGCCAGCCACCCGGACAGGGGGCACTATGGCTACACCTTC. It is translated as CASHPDRGHYGYTF.

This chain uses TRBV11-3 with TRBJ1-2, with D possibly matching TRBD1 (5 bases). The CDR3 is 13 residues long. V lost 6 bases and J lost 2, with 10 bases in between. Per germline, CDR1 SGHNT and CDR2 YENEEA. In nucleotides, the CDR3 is TGTGCCAGCAGTGTTGGGGGGAACTATGGCTACACCTTC. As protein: CASSVGGNYGYTF.

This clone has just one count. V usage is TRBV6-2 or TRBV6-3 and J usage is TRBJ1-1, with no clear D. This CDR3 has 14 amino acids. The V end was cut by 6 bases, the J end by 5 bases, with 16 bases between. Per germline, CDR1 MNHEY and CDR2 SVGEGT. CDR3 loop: CASSHRMWWTEAFF. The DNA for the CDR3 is TGTGCCAGCAGCCACCGGATGTGGTGGACTGAAGCTTTCTTT.

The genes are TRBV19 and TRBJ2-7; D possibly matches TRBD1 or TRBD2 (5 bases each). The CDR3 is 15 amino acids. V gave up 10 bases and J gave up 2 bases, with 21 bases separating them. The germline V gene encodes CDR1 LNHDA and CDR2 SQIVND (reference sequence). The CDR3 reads CATRYLRESAYEQYF. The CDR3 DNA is TGTGCCACCAGGTATCTCAGGGAGAGCGCCTACGAGCAGTACTTC.

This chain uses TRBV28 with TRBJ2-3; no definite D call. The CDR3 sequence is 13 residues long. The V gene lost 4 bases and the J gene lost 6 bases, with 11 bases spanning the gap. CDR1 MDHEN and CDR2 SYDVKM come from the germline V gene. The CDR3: CASSYRSGDTQYF. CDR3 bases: TGTGCCAGCAGTTATAGGAGTGGCGATACGCAGTATTTT.

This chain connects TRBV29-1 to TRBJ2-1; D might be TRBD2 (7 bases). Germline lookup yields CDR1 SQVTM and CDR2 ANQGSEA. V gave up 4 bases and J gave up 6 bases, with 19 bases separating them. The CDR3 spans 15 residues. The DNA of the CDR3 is TGCAGCGTTGTCCTCAGGGGTTGGGAGGGCAATGAGCAGTTCTTC. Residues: CSVVLRGWEGNEQFF.

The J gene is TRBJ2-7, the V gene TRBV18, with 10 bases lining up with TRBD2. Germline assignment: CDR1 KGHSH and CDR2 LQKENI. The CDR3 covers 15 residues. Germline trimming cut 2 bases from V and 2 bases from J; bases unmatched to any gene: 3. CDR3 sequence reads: CASSPGSGGAYEQYF. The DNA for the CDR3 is TGTGCCAGCTCACCAGGGAGCGGGGGGGCCTACGAGCAGTACTTC.

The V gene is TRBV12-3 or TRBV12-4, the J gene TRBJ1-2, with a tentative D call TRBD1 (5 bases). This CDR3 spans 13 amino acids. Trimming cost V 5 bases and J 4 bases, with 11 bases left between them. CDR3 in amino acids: CASSRVQVYGYTF. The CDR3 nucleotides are TGTGCCAGCAGTCGAGTACAGGTCTATGGCTACACCTTC.

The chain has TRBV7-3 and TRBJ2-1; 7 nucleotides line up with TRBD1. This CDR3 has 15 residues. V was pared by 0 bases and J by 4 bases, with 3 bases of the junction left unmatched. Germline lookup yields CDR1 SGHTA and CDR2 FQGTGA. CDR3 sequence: CASSLTGGSYNEQFF. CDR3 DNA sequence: TGTGCCAGCAGCTTAACAGGGGGCTCTTACAATGAGCAGTTCTTC.

The DNA for the CDR3 is TGTGCCAGCAGTTGGGGGATACAGACAGGGGGGTCCTATAATTCACCCCTCCACTTT. Translated, it gives CASSWGIQTGGSYNSPLHF. The chain uses TRBV28 and TRBJ1-6, with TRBD1 identical over 9 bases. Unmatched junction bases numbered 11, after V lost 4 bases and J lost 1 base. CDR3 length: 19 residues. CDR1 MDHEN and CDR2 SYDVKM come from the germline V gene.

The CDR3 is CASSQVRSYTGELFF. The DNA for the CDR3 is TGCGCCAGCAGCCAAGTCCGCAGCTACACCGGGGAGCTGTTTTTT. This rearrangement joins TRBV4-3 to TRBJ2-2; D gene unclear. The germline CDR1 and CDR2 sequences are LGHNA and YSLEER. Deletions cut 1 base from V and 3 bases from J, with 9 bases between. This CDR3 spans 15 amino acids.

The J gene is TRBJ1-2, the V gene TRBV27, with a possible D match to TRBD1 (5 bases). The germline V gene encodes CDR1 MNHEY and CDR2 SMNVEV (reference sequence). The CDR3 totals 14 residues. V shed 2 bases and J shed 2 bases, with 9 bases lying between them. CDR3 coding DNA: TGTGCCAGCAGTTTACAGGGACGCAACTATGGCTACACCTTC. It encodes CASSLQGRNYGYTF.

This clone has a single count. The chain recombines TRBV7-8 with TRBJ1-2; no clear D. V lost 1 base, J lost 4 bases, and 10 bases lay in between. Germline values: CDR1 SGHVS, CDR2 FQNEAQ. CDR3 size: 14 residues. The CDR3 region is CASSLGQQVYGYTF. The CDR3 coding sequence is TGTGCCAGCAGCTTAGGCCAGCAAGTCTATGGCTACACCTTC.

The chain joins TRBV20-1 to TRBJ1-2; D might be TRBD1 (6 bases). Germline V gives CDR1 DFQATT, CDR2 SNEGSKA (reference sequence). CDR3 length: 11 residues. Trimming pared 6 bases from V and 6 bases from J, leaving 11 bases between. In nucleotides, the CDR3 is TGCAGTGCCCCGACAGGAGATGGCTACACCTTC. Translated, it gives CSAPTGDGYTF.

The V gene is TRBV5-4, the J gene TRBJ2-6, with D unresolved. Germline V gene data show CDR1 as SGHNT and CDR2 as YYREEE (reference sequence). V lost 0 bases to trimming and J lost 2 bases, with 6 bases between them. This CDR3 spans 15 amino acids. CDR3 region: CASSLEGAGANVLTF. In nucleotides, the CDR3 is TGTGCCAGCAGCTTGGAGGGCGCTGGGGCCAACGTCCTGACTTTC.

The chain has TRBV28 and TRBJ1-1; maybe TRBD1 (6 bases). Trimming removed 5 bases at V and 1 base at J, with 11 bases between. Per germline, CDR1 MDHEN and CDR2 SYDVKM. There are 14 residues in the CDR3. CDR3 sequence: CASSGGTPNTEAFF. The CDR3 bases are TGTGCCAGCAGTGGAGGGACACCGAACACTGAAGCTTTCTTT.

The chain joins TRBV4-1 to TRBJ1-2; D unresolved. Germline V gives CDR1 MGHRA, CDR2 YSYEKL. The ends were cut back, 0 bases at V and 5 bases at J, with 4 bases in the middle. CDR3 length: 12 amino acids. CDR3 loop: CASSQDQYGYTF. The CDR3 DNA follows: TGCGCCAGCAGCCAAGATCAGTATGGCTACACCTTC.

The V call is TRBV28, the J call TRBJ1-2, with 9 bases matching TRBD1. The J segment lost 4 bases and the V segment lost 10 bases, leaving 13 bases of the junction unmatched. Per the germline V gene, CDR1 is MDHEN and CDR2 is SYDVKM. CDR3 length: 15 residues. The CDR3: CATNPGQGKGYGYTF. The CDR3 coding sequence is TGTGCCACCAATCCGGGACAGGGAAAGGGCTATGGCTACACCTTC.

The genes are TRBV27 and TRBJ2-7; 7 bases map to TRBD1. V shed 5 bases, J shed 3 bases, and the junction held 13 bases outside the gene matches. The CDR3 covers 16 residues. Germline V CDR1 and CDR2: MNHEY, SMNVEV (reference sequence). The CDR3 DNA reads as TGTGCCAGCAGTCGAGACAGGGCAAGTACAAACTACGAGCAGTACTTC. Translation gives CASSRDRASTNYEQYF.

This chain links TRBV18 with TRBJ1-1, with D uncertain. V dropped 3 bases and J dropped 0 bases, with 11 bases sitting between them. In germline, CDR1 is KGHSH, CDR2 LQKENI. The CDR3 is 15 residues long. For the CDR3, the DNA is TGTGCCAGCTCACCGACTACAGCGGTGAACACTGAAGCTTTCTTT. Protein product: CASSPTTAVNTEAFF. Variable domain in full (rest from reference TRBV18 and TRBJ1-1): NAGVMQNPRHLVRRRGQEARLRCSPMKGHSHVYWYRQLPEEGLKFMVYLQKENIIDESGMPKERFSAEFPKEGPSILRIQQVVRGDSAAYFCASSPTTAVNTEAFFGQGTRLTVV.

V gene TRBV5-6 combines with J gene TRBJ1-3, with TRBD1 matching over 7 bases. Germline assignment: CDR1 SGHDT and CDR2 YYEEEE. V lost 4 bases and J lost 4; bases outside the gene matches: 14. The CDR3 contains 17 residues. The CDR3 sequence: CASSAGPGQFSGNTIYF. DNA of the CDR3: TGTGCCAGCAGCGCTGGGCCGGGACAGTTCTCGGGAAACACCATATATTTT.